The 20 T cell receptor beta chains listed next were all sequenced from one sample in a study of T cell responses to AZD1222 COVID-19 vaccine. TCRdb's table, derived via immunoSEQ multiplex PCR, lists solely in-frame clones and lacks some. Found here are approximately 140,000 clones, just over 90% of them singletons; the top ten hold more than 0.85%. Sequenced here: peripheral blood, sampled on day 0 of MenACWY control vaccination. Receptor source: an adult in good health.

J is TRBJ2-1 and V is TRBV20-1; D is tentatively TRBD1 or TRBD2 (6 bases each). Germline loops: CDR1 DFQATT, CDR2 SNEGSKA (reference sequence). Trimming left V 3 bases short and J 6 bases short, with 15 bases between. The CDR3 extends over 14 amino acids. CDR3 sequence (DNA): TGCAGTGCTAGTAAGCCGACGGGGGCCAATGAGCAGTTCTTC. Its protein product is CSASKPTGANEQFF.

The CDR3: CASSRTGSGGGVNSPLHF. The CDR3 DNA is TGCGCCAGCAGCCGGACAGGCTCGGGAGGAGGTGTTAATTCACCCCTCCACTTT. The rearrangement uses TRBV10-2 and TRBJ1-6; 7 bases match TRBD1. Germline V gene lookup returns CDR1 WSHSY and CDR2 SAAADI. The CDR3 has 18 residues. Losses at the gene ends were 6 bases for V and 6 bases for J; bases not matched to a gene: 17.

In nucleotides, the CDR3 is TGTGCCAGCAGTGAAGGGGTAGCGGGGCGGTCAAGCTCCTACAATGAGCAGTTCTTC. Protein sequence: CASSEGVAGRSSSYNEQFF. The chain joins TRBV2 to TRBJ2-1, with 8 positions matching TRBD2. The CDR3 length is 19 residues. Germline CDR1 reads SNHLY; CDR2 reads FYNNEI. V was clipped by 1 base and J by 0 bases; unmatched bases: 11.

In this sample, this clone turned up once. The chain joins TRBV27 to TRBJ2-3; no firm D call. V lost 0 bases to trimming and J lost 6 bases, with 16 bases between them. The CDR3 is made up of 16 amino acids. Per germline, CDR1 MNHEY and CDR2 SMNVEV (reference sequence). The CDR3 nucleotides read TGTGCCAGCAGTTTATCCTCTCGACTGTTCGGGGATACGCAGTATTTT. This gives the protein CASSLSSRLFGDTQYF.

The V call is TRBV18, the J call TRBJ2-3; the match to TRBD2 covers 10 bases. Germline V gene sequence: CDR1 KGHSH, CDR2 LQKENI. The CDR3 is made up of 12 amino acids. Trimming cost V 9 bases and J 8 bases; bases outside gene matches: 5. CDR3 residues: CASSGRQTTQYF. The CDR3 DNA sequence: TGTGCCAGTAGCGGGAGGCAAACTACGCAGTATTTT.

The chain links TRBV5-1 to TRBJ2-3; maybe TRBD2 (5 bases). The CDR3 has 12 amino acids. The V end was cut by 1 base, the J end by 9 bases, with 9 bases between. The germline CDR1 and CDR2 sequences are SGHRS and YFSETQ. In nucleotides, the CDR3 is TGCGCCAGCAGCTTGACGGAGGAAACGCAGTATTTT. It is translated as CASSLTEETQYF.

The chain uses TRBV3-1 (or the pseudogene TRBV3-2) and TRBJ2-2, with D perhaps matching TRBD1 or TRBD2 (5 bases each). The CDR3 runs to 14 residues. Trimming took 3 bases from V and 5 from J, leaving 10 bases between them. Germline V gene data show CDR1 as LGHDT and CDR2 as YNNKEL (reference sequence). The CDR3 region is CASSQQEGTGELFF. CDR3 sequence (DNA): TGTGCCAGCAGCCAGCAAGAGGGGACCGGGGAGCTGTTTTTT.

The chain uses TRBV5-4 and TRBJ2-2; 8 bases map to TRBD2. V gave up 6 bases and J gave up 3 bases; unmatched junction bases: 7. Germline CDR1 SGHNT, CDR2 YYREEE (reference sequence). The CDR3 covers 15 residues. The CDR3 region has the DNA TGTGCCAGCACTACCGGGACTAGTCACACCGGGGAGCTGTTTTTT. As protein: CASTTGTSHTGELFF.

The V call is TRBV4-1, the J call TRBJ1-3, with unresolved D. The CDR3 length is 15 residues. CDR1 is MGHRA, CDR2 YSYEKL, per germline. Trimming removed 1 base at V and 0 bases at J, with 7 bases between. This CDR3 reads CASSQAPRSGNTIYF. The CDR3 bases are TGCGCCAGCAGCCAAGCTCCCCGCTCTGGAAACACCATATATTTT.

The rearrangement joins TRBV6-5 to TRBJ2-3, with 9 bases fitting TRBD2. CDR1 is MNHEY and CDR2 is SVGAGI in the germline V gene. The J segment lost 0 bases and the V segment lost 2 bases, leaving 3 bases of the junction unmatched. The CDR3 has 16 residues. The CDR3 spells CASSYALAGSTDTQYF. The CDR3 DNA follows: TGTGCCAGCAGTTACGCCCTAGCGGGGAGCACAGATACGCAGTATTTT.

This sequence joins TRBV4-2 and TRBJ2-1; 7 nucleotides line up with TRBD2. The CDR3 contains 14 residues. In germline, CDR1 is LGHNA, CDR2 YNFKEQ. Germline trimming cut 4 bases from V and 9 bases from J; bases unmatched to any gene: 9. The CDR3 protein is CASSLRRGEGEQFF. As DNA, the CDR3 is TGTGCCAGCAGCCTCCGTCGGGGGGAAGGTGAGCAGTTCTTC.

The chain combines TRBV3-1 (or the pseudogene TRBV3-2) with TRBJ1-6, with 7 bases matching TRBD1. CDR1 is LGHDT, CDR2 YNNKEL, per germline (reference sequence). CDR3 length: 13 residues. V shed 9 bases and J 4 bases; nucleotides not matched to a gene: 3. The DNA of the CDR3 is TGTGCCAGTACGGGACAGTATAATTCACCCCTCCACTTT. This gives the protein CASTGQYNSPLHF.

V is TRBV6-1 and J is TRBJ1-5; a weak D match, TRBD1 (6 bases). V lost 4 bases to trimming and J lost 2 bases, with 18 bases between them. CDR1 is MNHNS and CDR2 is SASEGT in the germline V gene. The CDR3 runs to 17 residues. CDR3 protein: CASSAPGQRFRNQPQHF. The CDR3 bases are TGTGCCAGCAGTGCGCCGGGACAACGATTCCGCAATCAGCCCCAGCATTTT.

The chain couples TRBV6-5 to TRBJ1-6; TRBD1 agrees at 7 bases. After removal of 7 bases from V and 6 bases from J, the junction contained 9 bases not matched to a gene. Germline V lookup: CDR1 MNHEY, CDR2 SVGAGI. The CDR3 contains 15 residues. The CDR3 bases are TGTGCCAGCAAAAAACAGGGGAATGGTAATTCACCCCTCCACTTT. As protein: CASKKQGNGNSPLHF.

The genes are TRBV29-1 and TRBJ1-1, with D perhaps matching TRBD1 (5 bases). V lost 7 bases and J 1 base, leaving 7 bases between the germline ends. CDR3 length equals 11 residues. CDR1 is SQVTM, CDR2 ANQGSEA, per germline. CDR3 DNA: TGCAGCGGGGGGGAGAACACTGAAGCTTTCTTT. Translated: CSGGENTEAFF.

The chain couples TRBV9 to TRBJ1-1; 8 bases match TRBD1. Trimming took 4 bases from V and 3 from J; bases not matched to a gene: 23. The CDR3 contains 20 residues. Looked up from germline, CDR1 is SGDLS and CDR2 is YYNGEE. CDR3 nucleotides: TGTGCCAGCAGCACTCACCCTCCGGGACAGGAGCTTTATGAGGACACTGAAGCTTTCTTT. This gives the protein CASSTHPPGQELYEDTEAFF.

V is TRBV7-8 and J is TRBJ2-1, with 11 bases identical to TRBD2. Per the germline V gene, CDR1 is SGHVS and CDR2 is FQNEAQ. The CDR3 has 16 residues. The V gene end was trimmed by 5 bases and the J gene end by 7 bases; junction bases not matched to a gene: 10. The CDR3 region has the DNA TGTGCCAGCAGCCCCGGACTAGCGGGCACGAGTAATGAGCAGTTCTTC. Translated: CASSPGLAGTSNEQFF.

V is TRBV6-5 and J is TRBJ1-1, with no clear D. Germline V gene lookup returns CDR1 MNHEY and CDR2 SVGAGI. Trimming left V 6 bases short and J 2 bases short, with 13 bases between. This CDR3 contains 14 residues. CDR3 nucleotide sequence: TGTGCCAGCAGCCTAGACAACAGAAACACTGAAGCTTTCTTT. Translating gives CASSLDNRNTEAFF.

This clone occurred a few times. The V and J genes are TRBV14 and TRBJ2-7; D gene ambiguous. Trimming removed 0 bases from V and 2 bases from J, with 8 bases in between. The CDR3 sequence is 14 residues long. Looked up from germline, CDR1 is SGHDN and CDR2 is FVKESK. The CDR3, as DNA: TGTGCCAGCAGCCAAGAATACAGACCCTACGAGCAGTACTTC. This sequence encodes CASSQEYRPYEQYF.

The CDR3 DNA is TGTGCCACCAGCAGAGACCCAGGGCGAATGAACACTGAAGCTTTCTTT. Encoded protein: CATSRDPGRMNTEAFF. J is TRBJ1-1 and V is TRBV15, with D possibly TRBD1 on 5 matching bases. The CDR3 has 16 residues. The germline V gene encodes CDR1 LNHNV and CDR2 YYDKDF (reference sequence). V lost 0 bases to trimming and J lost 0 bases, with 11 bases between them. Variable domain in full (rest from reference TRBV15 and TRBJ1-1): DAMVIQNPRYQVTQFGKPVTLSCSQTLNHNVMYWYQQKSSQAPKLLFHYYDKDFNNEADTPDNFQSRRPNTSFCFLDIRSPGLGDTAMYLCATSRDPGRMNTEAFFGQGTRLTVV.